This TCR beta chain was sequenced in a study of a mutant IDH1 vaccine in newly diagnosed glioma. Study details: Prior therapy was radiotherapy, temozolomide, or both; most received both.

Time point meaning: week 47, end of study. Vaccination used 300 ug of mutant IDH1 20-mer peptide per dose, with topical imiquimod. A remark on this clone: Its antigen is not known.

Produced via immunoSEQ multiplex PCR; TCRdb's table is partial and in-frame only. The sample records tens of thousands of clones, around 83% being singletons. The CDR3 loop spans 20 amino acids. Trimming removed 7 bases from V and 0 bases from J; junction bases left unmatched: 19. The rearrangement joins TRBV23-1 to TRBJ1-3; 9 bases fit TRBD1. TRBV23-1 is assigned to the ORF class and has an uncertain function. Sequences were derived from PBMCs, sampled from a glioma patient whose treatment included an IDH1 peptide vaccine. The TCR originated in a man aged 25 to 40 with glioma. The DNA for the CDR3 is TGCGCCAGCAAGTTCTCAGAGGACAGGGGAACGGTTTTCTCTGGAAACACCATATATTTT. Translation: CASKFSEDRGTVFSGNTIYF.